The rows below give T cell receptor beta chains drawn from one sample of a study of blood T cell repertoires in COVID-19. This table comes from immunoSEQ multiplex PCR, and its TCRdb copy is limited to in-frame clones, with some not included. The sample comprises some 390,000 clones, more than 75% of which are singletons, and 3% rests with the top ten. Sequences were obtained from peripheral blood. These receptors were taken from a human donor in a cohort sampled during active COVID-19. Both conserved end residues are part of each CDR3. D genes are given only for firm matches. Size is stated for part of the rows, as once, few or many counts, or as a class when the clone is expanded.

>-|TRBV23-1|TRBD1|TRBJ1-5
CASRQLRTGRQPQHF
TGCGCCAGCAGACAACTACGGACAGGCAGACAGCCCCAGCATTTT
>-|TRBV24-1|-|TRBJ2-1
CATSELAAGEQFF
TGTGCCACCAGTGAACTAGCCGCGGGGGAGCAGTTCTTC
>-|TRBV5-1|TRBD2|TRBJ2-7
CASSLGTSGFYEQYF
TGCGCCAGCAGCTTGGGGACTAGCGGTTTCTACGAGCAGTACTTC
>-|TRBV6-5|TRBD1|TRBJ2-2
CASSVGQRNTGELFF
TGTGCCAGCAGCGTGGGACAGCGAAACACCGGGGAGCTGTTTTTT
>-|TRBV9|-|TRBJ1-2
CASSVVENYGYTF
TGTGCCAGCAGCGTAGTAGAGAACTATGGCTACACCTTC
>-|TRBV11-2|TRBD2|TRBJ2-1
CASSTGGTSGGEVAEQFF
TGTGCCAGCAGCACAGGGGGCACTAGCGGGGGGGAAGTTGCTGAGCAGTTCTTC
>-|TRBV5-1|-|TRBJ2-7
CASSLVAGSYEQYF
TGCGCCAGCAGCTTGGTCGCGGGGAGCTACGAGCAGTACTTC
>-|TRBV10-3|-|TRBJ1-6
CAIGGTYNSPLHF
TGTGCCATCGGGGGCACCTATAATTCACCCCTCCACTTT
>-|TRBV19|TRBD1|TRBJ1-1
CASSMMGTLRTGDTEAFF
TGTGCCAGTAGTATGATGGGGACCCTGAGGACAGGGGACACTGAAGCTTTCTTT
>-|TRBV5-1|-|TRBJ1-1
CASSVQENTEAFF
TGCGCCAGCAGCGTACAGGAGAACACTGAAGCTTTCTTT
>-|TRBV16|-|TRBJ2-3
CASSQSMEGRTQYF
TGTGCCAGCAGCCAATCAATGGAGGGCCGTACGCAGTATTTT
>-|TRBV6-2/TRBV6-3|-|TRBJ1-5
CASSRPTANQPQHF
TGTGCCAGCAGCCGGCCCACAGCTAATCAGCCCCAGCATTTT
>-|TRBV5-4|-|TRBJ1-6
CASSLRGNNSPLHF
TGTGCCAGCAGCTTAAGGGGTAATAATTCACCCCTCCACTTT
>-|TRBV2|-|TRBJ2-1
CASSDKTSSYNEQFF
TGTGCCAGCAGCGATAAGACAAGCTCCTACAATGAGCAGTTCTTC
>once|TRBV13|-|TRBJ1-4
CASSLGSEKLFF
TGTGCCAGCAGCTTAGGGAGTGAAAAACTGTTTTTT
>-|TRBV5-1|TRBD1|TRBJ1-2
CASSLGQGNGYTF
TGCGCCAGCAGCTTGGGACAGGGTAATGGCTACACCTTC
>once|TRBV12-3/TRBV12-4|-|TRBJ2-7
CASRNRGTNEQYF
TGTGCCAGCAGAAATAGGGGGACAAACGAGCAGTACTTC
>-|TRBV19|-|TRBJ1-5
CASSSHRVLSNQPQHF
TGTGCCAGTAGTTCACACAGGGTTTTGAGCAATCAGCCCCAGCATTTT
>-|TRBV2|TRBD1|TRBJ2-2
CASSEEPGQGRGGELFF
TGTGCCAGCAGTGAAGAACCGGGACAGGGTAGGGGCGGGGAGCTGTTTTTT
>-|TRBV27|TRBD1|TRBJ2-5
CASSPLDRVGQETQYF
TGTGCCAGCAGCCCCCTGGACAGGGTGGGCCAAGAGACCCAGTACTTC
>-|TRBV19|TRBD1|TRBJ1-5
CASSPGQDRFQPQHF
TGTGCCAGTAGCCCCGGACAGGATCGGTTCCAGCCCCAGCATTTT
>-|TRBV5-1|-|TRBJ1-1
CASSLAGRRNTEAFF
TGCGCCAGCAGCTTGGCGGGAAGGAGGAACACTGAAGCTTTCTTT
>-|TRBV12-3/TRBV12-4|-|TRBJ1-3
CASSLHGGNTIYF
TGTGCCAGCAGCTTGCACGGTGGAAACACCATATATTTT
>-|TRBV5-4|TRBD2|TRBJ2-7
CASSSPSGSSYEQYF
TGTGCCAGCAGCAGCCCTAGCGGGAGTTCTTACGAGCAGTACTTC
>-|TRBV10-3|TRBD1|TRBJ1-2
CAISRDRKSYGYTF
TGTGCCATCAGTCGGGACAGGAAGTCCTATGGCTACACCTTC
>once|TRBV27|-|TRBJ1-3
CASSLRVGNTIYF
TGTGCCAGCAGTTTACGGGTCGGAAACACCATATATTTT
>-|TRBV7-8|TRBD2|TRBJ2-4
CASSPTSGVVVTKNIQYF
TGTGCCAGCAGCCCTACTAGCGGGGTGGTTGTGACCAAAAACATTCAGTACTTC
>-|TRBV5-1|TRBD2|TRBJ2-3
CASSLTSGSSDTQYF
TGCGCCAGCAGCTTGACTAGCGGGAGTTCGGATACGCAGTATTTT
>-|TRBV27|TRBD1|TRBJ1-4
CASSLMGQGGEKLFF
TGTGCCAGCAGTTTAATGGGACAGGGGGGGGAAAAACTGTTTTTT
>-|TRBV11-3|TRBD2|TRBJ2-2
CASSLDLGREEDTGELFF
TGTGCCAGCAGCTTAGATCTTGGGCGGGAGGAAGACACCGGGGAGCTGTTTTTT
>-|TRBV9|-|TRBJ2-2
CASTLHGTGELFF
TGTGCCAGCACACTACACGGCACCGGGGAGCTGTTTTTT
>-|TRBV4-1|TRBD2|TRBJ2-1
CASSRGGPGLAGSGDYNEQFF
TGCGCCAGCAGCCGAGGTGGACCGGGACTAGCGGGGAGCGGGGATTACAATGAGCAGTTCTTC
>-|TRBV9|TRBD1|TRBJ1-6
CASSSQQGANSPLHF
TGTGCCAGCAGCTCGCAACAGGGGGCGAATTCACCCCTCCACTTT
>few|TRBV20-1|TRBD2|TRBJ2-7
CSAMGGYEQYF
TGCAGTGCAATGGGGGGGTACGAGCAGTACTTC
>few|TRBV5-6|TRBD1|TRBJ1-3
CASSFLTGGSGNTIYF
TGTGCCAGCAGCTTCCTGACAGGGGGCTCTGGAAACACCATATATTTT
>-|TRBV12-3/TRBV12-4|-|TRBJ2-7
CASSFLRYEQYF
TGTGCCAGCAGTTTTTTGCGGTACGAGCAGTACTTC
>-|TRBV7-2|-|TRBJ1-5
CASSLFGGGNQPQHF
TGTGCCAGCAGCTTATTCGGGGGGGGCAATCAGCCCCAGCATTTT
>-|TRBV3-1/TRBV3-2|-|TRBJ2-3
CASSQDFLRGRDTQYF
TGTGCCAGCAGCCAAGATTTCTTGCGGGGTCGGGATACGCAGTATTTT
>-|TRBV7-6|TRBD2|TRBJ2-1
CASSYVSGGSSYNEQFF
TGTGCCAGCAGCTACGTTAGCGGGGGAAGCTCCTACAATGAGCAGTTCTTC
>-|TRBV5-6|-|TRBJ2-5
CASSSSRGPETQYF
TGTGCCAGCAGCTCATCCAGGGGACCGGAGACCCAGTACTTC
>-|TRBV30|-|TRBJ2-7
CAWSVHSYEQYF
TGTGCCTGGAGTGTACACTCCTACGAGCAGTACTTC
>-|TRBV9|TRBD2|TRBJ2-7
CASSSPLWGGRAYEQYF
TGTGCCAGCAGCTCTCCCCTTTGGGGAGGGAGGGCCTACGAGCAGTACTTC
>many|TRBV2|-|TRBJ2-7
CASSDPDRFYEQYF
TGTGCCAGCAGTGATCCCGACAGATTCTACGAGCAGTACTTC
>-|TRBV5-5|TRBD1|TRBJ1-5
CASSPGGRENQPQHF
TGTGCCAGCAGCCCAGGGGGAAGGGAAAATCAGCCCCAGCATTTT
>-|TRBV6-5|-|TRBJ1-4
CASSYEREGKLFF
TGTGCCAGCAGTTACGAAAGGGAGGGAAAACTGTTTTTT
>-|TRBV11-3|-|TRBJ2-2
CASTSDTGELFF
TGTGCCAGCACTTCAGACACCGGGGAGCTGTTTTTT
>-|TRBV5-1|-|TRBJ2-6
CASSGGSRGANVLTF
TGCGCCAGCAGCGGGGGGTCCCGTGGGGCCAACGTCCTGACTTTC
>-|TRBV11-1|TRBD2|TRBJ2-1
CASSRSGRAGDEQFF
TGTGCCAGCAGCCGTAGCGGGAGGGCCGGTGATGAGCAGTTCTTC
>once|TRBV2|TRBD2|TRBJ2-1
CASRVSGGPYNEQFF
TGTGCCAGCAGGGTTAGCGGGGGGCCCTACAATGAGCAGTTCTTC
>once|TRBV6-1|-|TRBJ1-4
CASSARERAGTNEKLFF
TGTGCCAGCAGTGCACGGGAGAGGGCTGGTACTAATGAAAAACTGTTTTTT
>-|TRBV2|-|TRBJ1-6
CAGCRGPNSPLHF
TGTGCCGGTTGTAGAGGTCCCAATTCACCCCTCCACTTT
>-|TRBV11-2|TRBD2|TRBJ2-1
CASSQQREGYNEQFF
TGTGCCAGCAGCCAACAGCGGGAGGGCTACAATGAGCAGTTCTTC
>-|TRBV11-2|-|TRBJ2-1
CASSLRTTSPYNEQFF
TGTGCCAGCAGCCTCCGGACCACTAGCCCCTACAATGAGCAGTTCTTC